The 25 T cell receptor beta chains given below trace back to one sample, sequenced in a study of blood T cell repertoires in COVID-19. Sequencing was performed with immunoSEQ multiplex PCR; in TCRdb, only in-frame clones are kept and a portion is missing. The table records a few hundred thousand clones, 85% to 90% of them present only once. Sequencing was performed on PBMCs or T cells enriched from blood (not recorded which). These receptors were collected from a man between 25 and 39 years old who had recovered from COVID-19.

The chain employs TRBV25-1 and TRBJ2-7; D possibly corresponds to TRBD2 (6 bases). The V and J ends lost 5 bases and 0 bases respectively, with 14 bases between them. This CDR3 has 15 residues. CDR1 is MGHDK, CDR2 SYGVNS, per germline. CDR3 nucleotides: TGTGCCAGCAGTCTAGGGGACTTCCCCTCCTACGAGCAGTACTTC. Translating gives CASSLGDFPSYEQYF.

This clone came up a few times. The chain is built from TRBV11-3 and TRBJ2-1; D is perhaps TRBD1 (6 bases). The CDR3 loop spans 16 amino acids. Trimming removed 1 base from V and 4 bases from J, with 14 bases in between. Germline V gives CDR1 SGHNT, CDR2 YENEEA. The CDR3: CASSLVGGKGYNEQFF. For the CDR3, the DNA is TGTGCCAGCAGCTTAGTTGGGGGCAAAGGGTACAATGAGCAGTTCTTC.

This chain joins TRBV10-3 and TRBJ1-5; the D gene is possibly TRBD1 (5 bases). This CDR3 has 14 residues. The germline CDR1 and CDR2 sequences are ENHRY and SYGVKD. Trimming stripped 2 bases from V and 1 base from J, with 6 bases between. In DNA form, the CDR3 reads TGTGCCATCAGTGAGGACAGAAGCAATCAGCCCCAGCATTTT. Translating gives CAISEDRSNQPQHF.

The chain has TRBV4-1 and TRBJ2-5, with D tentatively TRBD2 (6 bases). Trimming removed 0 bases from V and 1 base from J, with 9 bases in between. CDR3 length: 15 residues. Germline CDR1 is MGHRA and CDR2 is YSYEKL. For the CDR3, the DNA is TGCGCCAGCAGCCAAGATCCGGGGGTCCAAGAGACCCAGTACTTC. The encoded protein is CASSQDPGVQETQYF.

CDR3 coding DNA: TGTGCCAGCACCAGGACAGCAACCATTCCTAACTATGGCTACACCTTC. Encoded protein: CASTRTATIPNYGYTF. This sequence joins TRBV2 and TRBJ1-2; possible D gene TRBD1, 6 bases. Germline CDR1 reads SNHLY; CDR2 reads FYNNEI. Trimming stripped 7 bases from V and 0 bases from J, with 18 bases between. This CDR3 has 16 amino acids.

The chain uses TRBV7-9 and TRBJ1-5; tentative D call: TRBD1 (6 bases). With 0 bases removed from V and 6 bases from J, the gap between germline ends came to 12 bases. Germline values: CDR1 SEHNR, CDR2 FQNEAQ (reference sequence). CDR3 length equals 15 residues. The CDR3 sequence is CASSLATGGTQPQHF. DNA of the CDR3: TGTGCCAGCAGCTTAGCGACGGGGGGCACTCAGCCCCAGCATTTT.

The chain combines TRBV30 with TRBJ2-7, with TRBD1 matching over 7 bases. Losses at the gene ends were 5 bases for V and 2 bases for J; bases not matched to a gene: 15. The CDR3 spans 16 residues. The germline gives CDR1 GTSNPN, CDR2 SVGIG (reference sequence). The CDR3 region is CAWRDSLGIGTYEQYF. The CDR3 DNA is TGTGCCTGGCGGGACAGCCTGGGCATAGGGACCTACGAGCAGTACTTC.

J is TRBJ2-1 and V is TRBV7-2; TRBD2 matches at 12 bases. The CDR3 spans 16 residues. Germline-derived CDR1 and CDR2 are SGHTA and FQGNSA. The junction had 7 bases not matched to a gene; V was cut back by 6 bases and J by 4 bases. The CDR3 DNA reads TGTGCCAGCAGGACTAGCGGGAGTGGTGGATACAATGAGCAGTTCTTC. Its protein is CASRTSGSGGYNEQFF.

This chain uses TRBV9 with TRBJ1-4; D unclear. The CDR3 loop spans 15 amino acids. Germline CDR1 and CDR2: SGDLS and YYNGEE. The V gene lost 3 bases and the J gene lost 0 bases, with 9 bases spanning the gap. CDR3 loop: CASSASPATNEKLFF. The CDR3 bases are TGTGCCAGCAGCGCCTCACCAGCAACTAATGAAAAACTGTTTTTT.

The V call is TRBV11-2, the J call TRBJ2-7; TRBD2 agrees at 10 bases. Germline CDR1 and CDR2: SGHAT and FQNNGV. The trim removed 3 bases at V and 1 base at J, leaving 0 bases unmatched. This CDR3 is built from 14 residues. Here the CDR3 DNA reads TGTGCCAGCAGCTTGACTAGCGGGTCCTACGAGCAGTACTTC. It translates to CASSLTSGSYEQYF.

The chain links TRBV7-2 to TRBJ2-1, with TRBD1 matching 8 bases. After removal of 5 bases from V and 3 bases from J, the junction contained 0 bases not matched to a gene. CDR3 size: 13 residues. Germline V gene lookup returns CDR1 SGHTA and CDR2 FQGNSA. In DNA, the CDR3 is TGTGCCAGCAGCGGACAGGGCTACAATGAGCAGTTCTTC. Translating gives CASSGQGYNEQFF.

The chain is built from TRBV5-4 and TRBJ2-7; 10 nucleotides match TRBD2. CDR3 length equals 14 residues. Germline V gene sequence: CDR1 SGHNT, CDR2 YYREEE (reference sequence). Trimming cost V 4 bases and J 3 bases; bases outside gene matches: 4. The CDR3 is CASSKGLANYEQYF. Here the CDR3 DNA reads TGTGCCAGCAGCAAGGGACTAGCGAACTACGAGCAGTACTTC.

In DNA form, the CDR3 reads TGTGCCAGCAGCGAGTTTACAGGTCCCGCCGGGGAGCTGTTTTTT. Translated, it gives CASSEFTGPAGELFF. The rearrangement links TRBV7-9 to TRBJ2-2, with D possibly matching TRBD1 (5 bases). The CDR3 totals 15 residues. Germline V gene data show CDR1 as SEHNR and CDR2 as FQNEAQ (reference sequence). V lost 5 bases, J lost 6 bases, and 16 bases lay in between. The full variable domain, its missing parts supplied by reference TRBV7-9 and TRBJ2-2, is DTGVSQNPRHKITKRGQNVTFRCDPISEHNRLYWYRQTLGQGPEFLTYFQNEAQLEKSRLLSDRFSAERPKGSFSTLEIQRTEQGDSAMYLCASSEFTGPAGELFFGEGSRLTVL.

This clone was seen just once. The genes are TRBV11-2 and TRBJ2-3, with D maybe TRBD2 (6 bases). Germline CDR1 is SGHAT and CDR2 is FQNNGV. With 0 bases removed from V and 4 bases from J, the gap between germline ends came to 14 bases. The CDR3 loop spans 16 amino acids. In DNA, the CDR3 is TGTGCCAGCAGCTTAGATCAGGAGGGATCCGCAGATACGCAGTATTTT. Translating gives CASSLDQEGSADTQYF.

The CDR3 reads CASSYSRDSSYGYTF. CDR3 in DNA: TGTGCCAGCAGTTACTCGAGGGACTCGAGCTATGGCTACACCTTC. The chain joins TRBV6-2 or TRBV6-3 to TRBJ1-2; possible D gene TRBD1, 5 bases. This CDR3 is built from 15 residues. Germline CDR1 MNHEY, CDR2 SVGEGT. The germline V and J ends were trimmed by 0 bases and 4 bases, with 12 bases remaining between them.

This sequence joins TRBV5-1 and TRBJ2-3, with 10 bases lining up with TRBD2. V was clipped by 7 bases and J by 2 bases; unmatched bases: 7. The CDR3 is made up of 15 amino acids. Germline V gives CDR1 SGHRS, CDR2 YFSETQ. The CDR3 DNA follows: TGCGCCAGCGGATGGACTAGCGGCAACACAGATACGCAGTATTTT. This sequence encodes CASGWTSGNTDTQYF.

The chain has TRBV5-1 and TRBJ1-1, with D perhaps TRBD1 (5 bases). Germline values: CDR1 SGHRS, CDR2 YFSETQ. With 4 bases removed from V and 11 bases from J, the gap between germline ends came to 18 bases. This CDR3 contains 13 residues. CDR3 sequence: CASSKQEESMAFF. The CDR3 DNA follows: TGCGCCAGCAGCAAACAGGAAGAGAGCATGGCTTTCTTT.

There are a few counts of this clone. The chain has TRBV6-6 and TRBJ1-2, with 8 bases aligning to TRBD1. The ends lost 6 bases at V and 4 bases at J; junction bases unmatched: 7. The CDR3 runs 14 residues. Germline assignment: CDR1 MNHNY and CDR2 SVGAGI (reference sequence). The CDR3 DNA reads TGTGCCAGCAGGGACCGGGACAGGATCTATGGCTACACCTTC. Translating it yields CASRDRDRIYGYTF.

The CDR3 DNA reads as TGTGCCAGCAGCTCTCAGGGGGCAGGTCAGCCCCAGCATTTT. Protein: CASSSQGAGQPQHF. The rearrangement links TRBV5-5 to TRBJ1-5, with 8 bases aligning to TRBD1. Germline loops: CDR1 SGHKS, CDR2 YYEKEE (reference sequence). The CDR3 contains 14 residues. V was pared by 3 bases and J by 6 bases, with 5 bases of the junction left unmatched.

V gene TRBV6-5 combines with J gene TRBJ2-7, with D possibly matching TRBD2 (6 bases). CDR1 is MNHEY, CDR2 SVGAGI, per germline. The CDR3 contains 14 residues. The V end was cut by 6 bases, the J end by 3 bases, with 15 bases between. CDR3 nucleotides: TGTGCCAGCAGACCATTCGGGGGTGGCTACGAGCAGTACTTC. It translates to CASRPFGGGYEQYF.

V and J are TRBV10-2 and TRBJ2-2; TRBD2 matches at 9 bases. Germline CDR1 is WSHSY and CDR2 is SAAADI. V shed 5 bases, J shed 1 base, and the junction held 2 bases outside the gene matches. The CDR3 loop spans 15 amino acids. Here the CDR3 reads CASSPSGKNTGELFF. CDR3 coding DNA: TGCGCCAGCAGTCCTAGCGGGAAGAACACCGGGGAGCTGTTTTTT.

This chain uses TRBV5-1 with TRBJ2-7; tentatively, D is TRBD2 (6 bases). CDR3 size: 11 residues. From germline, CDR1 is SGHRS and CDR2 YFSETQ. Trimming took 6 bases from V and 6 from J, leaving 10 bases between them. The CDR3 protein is CASNYGGEQYF. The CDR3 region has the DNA TGCGCCAGCAACTACGGGGGCGAGCAGTACTTC.

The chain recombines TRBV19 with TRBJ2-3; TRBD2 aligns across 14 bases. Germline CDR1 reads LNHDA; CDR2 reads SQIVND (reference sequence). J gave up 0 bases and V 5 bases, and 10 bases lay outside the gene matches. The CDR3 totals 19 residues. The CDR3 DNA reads TGTGCCAGTAGTCCCCGACTAGCGGGGGGGATATCTAGCACAGATACGCAGTATTTT. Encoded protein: CASSPRLAGGISSTDTQYF.

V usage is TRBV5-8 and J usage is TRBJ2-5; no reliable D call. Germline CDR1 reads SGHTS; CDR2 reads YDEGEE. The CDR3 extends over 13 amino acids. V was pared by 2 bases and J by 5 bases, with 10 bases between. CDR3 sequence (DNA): TGTGCCAGCAGCTTCCCTTCCGGGGAGACCCAGTACTTC. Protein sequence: CASSFPSGETQYF. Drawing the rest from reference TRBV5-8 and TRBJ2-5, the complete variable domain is EAGVTQSPTHLIKTRGQQATLRCSPISGHTSVYWYQQALGLGLQFLLWYDEGEERNRGNFPPRFSGRQFPNYSSELNVNALELEDSALYLCASSFPSGETQYFGPGTRLLVL.

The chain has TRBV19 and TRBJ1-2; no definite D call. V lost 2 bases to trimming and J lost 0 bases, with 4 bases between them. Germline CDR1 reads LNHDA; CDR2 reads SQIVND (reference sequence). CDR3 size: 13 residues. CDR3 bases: TGTGCCAGTAGTATACAGTCTAACTATGGCTACACCTTC. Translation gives CASSIQSNYGYTF.